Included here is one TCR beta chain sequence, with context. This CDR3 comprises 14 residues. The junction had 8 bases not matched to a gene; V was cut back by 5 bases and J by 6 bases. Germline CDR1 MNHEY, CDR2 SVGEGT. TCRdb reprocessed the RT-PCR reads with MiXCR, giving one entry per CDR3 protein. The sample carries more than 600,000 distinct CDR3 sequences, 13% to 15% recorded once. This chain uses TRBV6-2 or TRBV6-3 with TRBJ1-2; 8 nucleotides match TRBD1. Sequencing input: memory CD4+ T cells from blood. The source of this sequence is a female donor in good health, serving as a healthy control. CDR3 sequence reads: CASSGQGLGNGYTF. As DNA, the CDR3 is TGTGCCAGCAGTGGACAGGGCCTGGGGAATGGCTACACCTTC.